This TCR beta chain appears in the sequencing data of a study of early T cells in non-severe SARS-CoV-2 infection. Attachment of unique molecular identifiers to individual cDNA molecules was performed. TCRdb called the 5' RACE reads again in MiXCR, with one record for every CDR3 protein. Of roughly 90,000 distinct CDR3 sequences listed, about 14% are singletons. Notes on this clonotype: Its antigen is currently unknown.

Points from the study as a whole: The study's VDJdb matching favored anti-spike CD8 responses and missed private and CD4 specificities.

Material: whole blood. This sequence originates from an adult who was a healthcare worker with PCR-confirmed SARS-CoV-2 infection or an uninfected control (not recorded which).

In DNA, the CDR3 is TGTGCCAGTAGCTTAGCGGGGGAAGGGACCCAGTACTTC. Its protein product is CASSLAGEGTQYF. The chain employs TRBV19 and TRBJ2-5, with 9 positions matching TRBD2. The CDR3 extends over 13 amino acids. With 6 bases clipped from V and 7 bases from J, the junction kept 6 bases outside the gene matches. CDR1 LNHDA and CDR2 SQIVND come from the germline V gene (reference sequence).